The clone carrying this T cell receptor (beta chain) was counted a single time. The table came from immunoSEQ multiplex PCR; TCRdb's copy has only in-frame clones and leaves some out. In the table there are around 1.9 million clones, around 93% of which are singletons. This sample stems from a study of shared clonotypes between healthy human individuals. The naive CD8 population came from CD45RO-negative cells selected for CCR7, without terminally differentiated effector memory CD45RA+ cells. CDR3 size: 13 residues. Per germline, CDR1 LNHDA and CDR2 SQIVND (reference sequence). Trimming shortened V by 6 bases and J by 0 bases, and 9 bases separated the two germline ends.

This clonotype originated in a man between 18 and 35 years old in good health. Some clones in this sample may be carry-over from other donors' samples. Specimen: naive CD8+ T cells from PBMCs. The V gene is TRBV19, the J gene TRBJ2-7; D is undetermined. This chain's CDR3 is CASSDPGSYEQYF. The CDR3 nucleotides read TGTGCCAGTAGCGACCCCGGCTCCTACGAGCAGTACTTC.